These T cell receptor beta chains were read from a single sample in a study of blood T cell repertoires in COVID-19. Sequencing was performed with immunoSEQ multiplex PCR; in TCRdb, only in-frame clones are kept and a portion is missing. Of 300,000 to 400,000 clones listed, roughly 84% were seen once; the top ten hold roughly 1%. Sequenced material: PBMCs or T cells enriched from blood (not recorded which). The receptor source for this set is a woman between 25 and 40 years old who had recovered from COVID-19. CDR3s include the opening cysteine and the closing phenylalanine or tryptophan. The D gene is left open where the match is weak. Size tells how often a clone was seen (once, few, many) or the class of an expanded clone, and some rows leave it out.

>TRBD2|-|TRBJ2-3|TRBV9
TGTGCCAGCAGCGTAGGGCCTAGCGGGGGGTTTGATACGCAGTATTTT
CASSVGPSGGFDTQYF
>TRBD2|-|TRBJ2-3|TRBV6-5
TGTGCCAGCACCGACGGGGGGGGAGACGTTGATACGCAGTATTTT
CASTDGGGDVDTQYF
>-|-|TRBJ1-6|TRBV6-2/TRBV6-3
TGTGCCAGCAGTTCCGGACAGAGGGATAATTCACCCCTCCACTTT
CASSSGQRDNSPLHF
>-|once|TRBJ2-5|TRBV7-8
TGTGCCAGCAGCTTAGCGGGGCAGGCTCAAGAGACCCAGTACTTC
CASSLAGQAQETQYF
>TRBD2|once|TRBJ2-5|TRBV7-2
TGTGCCAGCAGCTTTCAGCGGGGGGGCGGAGAGACCCAGTACTTC
CASSFQRGGGETQYF
>-|once|TRBJ1-4|TRBV19
TGTGCCAGTAGTATCAGGGGAGCAACTAATGAAAAACTGTTTTTT
CASSIRGATNEKLFF
>-|-|TRBJ1-1|TRBV14
TGTGCCAGCAGCCACGGGGATAGGGCCACTGAAGCTTTCTTT
CASSHGDRATEAFF
>TRBD1|few|TRBJ1-5|TRBV7-2
TGTGCCAGCAGCTCCGACAGGGACAATCAGCCCCAGCATTTT
CASSSDRDNQPQHF
>-|-|TRBJ2-3|TRBV9
TGTGCCAGCAGTACGGGTGGGCAGGGGAGCACAGATACGCAGTATTTT
CASSTGGQGSTDTQYF
>TRBD2|-|TRBJ2-2|TRBV9
TGTGCCAGCAGCGTGGGACTAGCGGGGGCCTCCACCGGGGAGCTGTTTTTT
CASSVGLAGASTGELFF
>TRBD1|-|TRBJ1-4|TRBV28
TGTGCCAGCAGTTCGGGACAGTGGGAAAAACTGTTTTTT
CASSSGQWEKLFF
>-|-|TRBJ1-2|TRBV9
TGTGCCAGCAGCGTAGGCGACTCCAAGGCCTATGGCTACACCTTC
CASSVGDSKAYGYTF
>-|-|TRBJ2-5|TRBV7-6
TGTGCCAGCAGCTCGGGTGGAGAGACCCAGTACTTC
CASSSGGETQYF
>-|-|TRBJ2-1|TRBV11-3
TGTGCCAGCAGCCACGGTGGTCACAATGAGCAGTTCTTC
CASSHGGHNEQFF
>TRBD2|-|TRBJ2-1|TRBV10-1
TGCGCCAGCAGTGGCGGCGGGAGCTCCTACAATGAGCAGTTCTTC
CASSGGGSSYNEQFF
>-|-|TRBJ2-3|TRBV4-3
TGCGCCAGCAGCCGAGATTGGACACCCGGCACAGATACGCAGTATTTT
CASSRDWTPGTDTQYF
>-|once|TRBJ2-7|TRBV28
TGTGCCAGCAGTTTGGGGCAGGGCTACGAGCAGTACTTC
CASSLGQGYEQYF
>TRBD1|-|TRBJ1-1|TRBV18
TGTGCCAGCTCAGGGACAGGGGGGGATGAAGCTTTCTTT
CASSGTGGDEAFF
>TRBD1|once|TRBJ2-7|TRBV12-3/TRBV12-4
TGTGCCAGCAGCGCCGGGACAGGGAGTTCCCCGTACTTC
CASSAGTGSSPYF
>-|few|TRBJ2-7|TRBV9
TGTGCCAGCAGCGTAGGGCAGGGGAGTCCCTACGAGCAGTACTTC
CASSVGQGSPYEQYF
>-|-|TRBJ1-1|TRBV3-1/TRBV3-2
TGTGCCAGCAGTCTCTCCCGACAGGTGACTGAAGCTTTCTTT
CASSLSRQVTEAFF
>TRBD1|-|TRBJ1-1|TRBV28
TGTGCCAGCAGTTCCTACAGGGGTGAAGCTTTCTTT
CASSSYRGEAFF
>-|-|TRBJ1-2|TRBV25-1
TGTGCCTCAGTCCCAAGGGGTAGTGGCTATGGCTACACCTTC
CASVPRGSGYGYTF
>-|-|TRBJ2-7|TRBV15
TGTGCCACCAGCAGAGATTTCCCCCCGGGCGAGCAGTACTTC
CATSRDFPPGEQYF
>-|-|TRBJ1-4|TRBV6-5
TGTGCCAGCACCGTAGGAGTTGAAAAACTGTTTTTT
CASTVGVEKLFF
>-|-|TRBJ1-5|TRBV10-2
TGCGCCAGCAGTGGTCAGCTAGAGCAGCCCCAGCATTTT
CASSGQLEQPQHF
>-|-|TRBJ2-2|TRBV7-8
TGTGCCAGCAGCACCACAGGGCTCACCGGGGAGCTGTTTTTT
CASSTTGLTGELFF
>TRBD1|-|TRBJ1-3|TRBV5-5
TGTGCCAGCAGCTCGGGACAGGGGAACACCATATATTTT
CASSSGQGNTIYF
>-|-|TRBJ2-2|TRBV5-1
TGCGCCAGCAGCTTGGAGCGAGGGAATGCCGGGGAGCTGTTTTTT
CASSLERGNAGELFF
>TRBD1|-|TRBJ1-2|TRBV19
TGTGCCAGTAGTATACAAGGGGCCGGGACAGGGTTGTTCGGGAGTGGCTACACCTTC
CASSIQGAGTGLFGSGYTF
>-|-|TRBJ1-1|TRBV24-1
TGTGCCACCAGTCAGAACACTGAAGCTTTCTTT
CATSQNTEAFF
>TRBD1|-|TRBJ2-1|TRBV14
TGTGCCAGCAGCCCCTTGGGGACAGGGGCCTACAATGAGCAGTTCTTC
CASSPLGTGAYNEQFF
>-|once|TRBJ1-1|TRBV10-3
TGTGCCATCAGTGAGTCGCCCGGGAGGGGAGGGAACACTGAAGCTTTCTTT
CAISESPGRGGNTEAFF
>-|-|TRBJ1-6|TRBV30
TGTGCCTGGAGCGAACAGCTCCATAATTCACCCCTCCACTTT
CAWSEQLHNSPLHF
>-|-|TRBJ1-3|TRBV6-5
TGTGCCAGCAGCAAACGGGGGACCGGGGGAAACACCATATATTTT
CASSKRGTGGNTIYF
>-|-|TRBJ1-5|TRBV2
TGTGCCAGCAGTCCGGACAGTTATCAGCCCCAGCATTTT
CASSPDSYQPQHF
>TRBD1|-|TRBJ2-7|TRBV23-1
TGCGCCAGCAGTCAAGTCGGGTGTTGGGGGACAGGGGGCTTCTACGAGCAGTACTTC
CASSQVGCWGTGGFYEQYF
>-|-|TRBJ1-5|TRBV7-2
TGTGCCAGCAGCTTAGCAATGGTACGGGGCAATCAGCCCCAGCATTTT
CASSLAMVRGNQPQHF
>-|-|TRBJ2-7|TRBV7-2
TGTGCCAGCAGCACAGACAGTCTTATAAACGAGCAGTACTTC
CASSTDSLINEQYF
>TRBD1|-|TRBJ2-2|TRBV5-1
TGCGCCAGCAGCCCCCGGGGGACAGGGGAGACCGGGGAGCTGTTTTTT
CASSPRGTGETGELFF
>TRBD1|-|TRBJ1-1|TRBV15
TGTGCCACCGGGACAGGGTGGGGCACTGAAGCTTTCTTT
CATGTGWGTEAFF
>-|-|TRBJ1-5|TRBV28
TGTGCCAGCAGCGTAACAGGGATTGTTAATCAGCCCCAGCATTTT
CASSVTGIVNQPQHF
>-|-|TRBJ2-3|TRBV7-2
TGTGCCAGCAGCCGACAGGCCTCCGATACGCAGTATTTT
CASSRQASDTQYF
>-|-|TRBJ1-6|TRBV30
TGTGCCTGGAGCGTCCCCCGGGAGGGGGCCTATAATTCACCCCTCCACTTT
CAWSVPREGAYNSPLHF
>TRBD1|-|TRBJ2-1|TRBV18
TGTGCCAGCTCACCATACCGGGACAGGGTCAACAATGAGCAGTTCTTC
CASSPYRDRVNNEQFF
>TRBD1|-|TRBJ1-4|TRBV9
TGTGCCAGCAGCTTAGAGGGGACCAGGGGGAATGAAAAACTGTTTTTT
CASSLEGTRGNEKLFF
>TRBD1|-|TRBJ2-7|TRBV2
TGTGCCAGCAGCGACCAGGGGGCGTCCTCCTACGAGCAGTACTTC
CASSDQGASSYEQYF
>-|-|TRBJ1-2|TRBV21-1
TGTGCCAGCAGCACATTACAGGGACACTATGGCTACACCTTC
CASSTLQGHYGYTF
>-|-|TRBJ1-1|TRBV30
TGTGCCTGGAGTGTATTGGCGGAGGGGATCGCTGAAGCTTTCTTT
CAWSVLAEGIAEAFF
>TRBD2|once|TRBJ2-7|TRBV19
TGTGCCAGCGGGGAGGGCGGCTACGAGCAGTACTTC
CASGEGGYEQYF
>TRBD2|-|TRBJ2-1|TRBV19
TGTGCCAGTAGTAATGGTCTAGCGGGGGACAATGAGCAGTTCTTC
CASSNGLAGDNEQFF
>TRBD1|-|TRBJ1-1|TRBV28
TGTGCCAGCAGTCATCGACAGGGGAGGACGGACACTGAAGCTTTCTTT
CASSHRQGRTDTEAFF
>TRBD1|-|TRBJ1-1|TRBV10-1
TGCGCCAGGTGGGGACAGCCGACTGAAGCTTTCTTT
CARWGQPTEAFF
>TRBD1|-|TRBJ1-2|TRBV27
TGTGCCAGCAGCACTGACAGGGGCGGCTATGGCTACACCTTC
CASSTDRGGYGYTF
>TRBD1|-|TRBJ2-3|TRBV24-1
TGTGCCACCAGTGATCCGGGAGGACAGGGGGGGACAGATACGCAGTATTTT
CATSDPGGQGGTDTQYF
>TRBD1|-|TRBJ1-1|TRBV20-1
TGCAGTGCTAGTGGAGGACAGGGGAACACTGAAGCTTTCTTT
CSASGGQGNTEAFF
>-|-|TRBJ2-7|TRBV5-1
TGCGCCAGCAGCGGCAAAGGAGGAGCGGGCTACGAGCAGTACTTC
CASSGKGGAGYEQYF
>TRBD2|-|TRBJ2-3|TRBV19
TGTGCCAGTAGGCCTTTTGCGGGGGGGCCAGATACGCAGTATTTT
CASRPFAGGPDTQYF
>TRBD1|-|TRBJ1-1|TRBV10-3
TGTGCCATCAGGGACAGGGACACTGAAGCTTTCTTT
CAIRDRDTEAFF